This T cell receptor (beta chain) was identified in a study of early T cells in non-severe SARS-CoV-2 infection. Overall study: With bulk RNA from unsorted whole blood as input, sequencing yielded unpaired chains. Whole-study results and caveats: VDJdb-based matching was biased toward anti-spike CD8 responses and missed private and CD4 specificities.

This clonotype was detected ten times or more. Its antigen is currently unknown. Individually, cDNA molecules had unique molecular identifiers attached to them. MiXCR was run by TCRdb on the 5' RACE reads, yielding one entry per CDR3 protein. The sample lists roughly 20,000 distinct CDR3 sequences, roughly 6.1% seen once, with just under 6.5% in the top ten. Deletions cut 3 bases from V and 2 bases from J, with 11 bases between. Germline CDR1 and CDR2: SNHLY and FYNNEI. CDR3 length equals 16 residues. The origin of this receptor is an adult who was a healthcare worker with PCR-confirmed SARS-CoV-2 infection or an uninfected control (not recorded which). The chain employs TRBV2 and TRBJ1-6, with D uncertain. Sequencing used whole blood. CDR3 sequence reads: CASSEKGMPYNSPLHF. CDR3 DNA: TGTGCCAGCAGTGAGAAGGGTATGCCCTATAATTCACCCCTCCACTTT.